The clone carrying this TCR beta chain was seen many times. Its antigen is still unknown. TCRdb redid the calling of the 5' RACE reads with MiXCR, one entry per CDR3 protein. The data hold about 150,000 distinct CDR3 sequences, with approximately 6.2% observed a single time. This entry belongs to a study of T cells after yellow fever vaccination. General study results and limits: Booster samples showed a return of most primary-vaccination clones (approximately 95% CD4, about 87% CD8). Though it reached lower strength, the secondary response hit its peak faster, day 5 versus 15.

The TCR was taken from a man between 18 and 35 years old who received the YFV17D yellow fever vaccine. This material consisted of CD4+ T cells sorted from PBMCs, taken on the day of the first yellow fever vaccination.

CDR3 sequence reads: CASSLRNTEAFF. The CDR3, as DNA: TGTGCCAGCAGCCTCCGAAACACTGAAGCTTTCTTT. The J gene is TRBJ1-1, the V gene TRBV6-2 or TRBV6-3, with D uncertain. The CDR3 is 12 residues long. V lost 6 bases and J 2 bases, leaving 7 bases between the germline ends. The germline V gene has CDR1 MNHEY and CDR2 SVGEGT.